A single sample gave rise to the 8 T cell receptor beta chains below, sequenced in a study of PD-1 blockade in classical Hodgkin lymphoma. Patients all relapsed after autologous stem cell transplantation, and there was variation in brentuximab vedotin exposure. Some clones are missing from TCRdb's copy, which holds only in-frame ones; the method was immunoSEQ multiplex PCR. The sample yields about 97,000 clones, over 80% seen once. The specimen was peripheral blood mononuclear cells (PBMCs), collected at baseline. These receptors were collected from a human donor with classical Hodgkin lymphoma.

This clone came up a few times. The rearrangement links TRBV11-2 to TRBJ2-7; D is uncertain. The CDR3 sequence is 13 residues long. V lost 1 base and J 3 bases, leaving 7 bases between the germline ends. CDR1 and CDR2 from the germline V gene are SGHAT and FQNNGV. The CDR3 nucleotides are TGTGCCAGCAGCTTAGCCCCTATCTACGAGCAGTACTTC. Amino acid sequence: CASSLAPIYEQYF.

The V gene is TRBV7-8, the J gene TRBJ2-7, with a tentative D call TRBD2 (6 bases). This CDR3 spans 16 amino acids. Trimming removed 5 bases at V and 2 bases at J, with 19 bases between. Looked up from germline, CDR1 is SGHVS and CDR2 is FQNEAQ. The CDR3 loop is CASSPLLGSGPYEQYF. CDR3 sequence (DNA): TGTGCCAGCAGCCCCCTGCTAGGTAGCGGCCCCTACGAGCAGTACTTC.

The chain combines TRBV7-2 with TRBJ2-2; no reliable D call. Trimming cost V 1 base and J 6 bases, with 18 bases left between them. The CDR3 consists of 17 residues. CDR1 is SGHTA, CDR2 FQGNSA, per germline. CDR3 loop: CASSLESRQDRAGELFF. For the CDR3, the DNA is TGTGCCAGCAGCTTAGAATCCCGGCAGGATCGGGCCGGGGAGCTGTTTTTT.

The chain carries TRBV7-6 and TRBJ2-3; D perhaps matches TRBD2 (7 bases). With 5 bases removed from V and 0 bases from J, the gap between germline ends came to 15 bases. Germline CDR1 reads SGHVS; CDR2 reads FNYEAQ. This CDR3 comprises 16 residues. The CDR3 DNA reads as TGTGCCAGCAGCCTGGGGGGGCGGATGAGCACAGATACGCAGTATTTT. Its translation is CASSLGGRMSTDTQYF.

J is TRBJ2-1 and V is TRBV28; D uncertain. Germline-derived CDR1 and CDR2 are MDHEN and SYDVKM. The length of the CDR3 is 12 residues. Deletions cut 6 bases from V and 10 bases from J, with 13 bases between. Written as DNA, the CDR3 is TGTGCCAGCAGCCCTACGACTGGGGAGCAGTTCTTC. Translated, it gives CASSPTTGEQFF.

The chain joins TRBV10-3 to TRBJ1-2, with D uncertain. From germline, CDR1 is ENHRY and CDR2 SYGVKD. This CDR3 contains 16 residues. V lost 0 bases and J lost 5, with 16 bases in between. CDR3 nucleotide sequence: TGTGCCATCAGTGAGTCCTTGTCGGGGTCGGATTATGGCTACACCTTC. Its translation: CAISESLSGSDYGYTF.

This clone was seen a single time. The rearrangement joins TRBV10-3 to TRBJ1-5; D is undetermined. The germline CDR1 and CDR2 sequences are ENHRY and SYGVKD. The CDR3 covers 13 residues. The V end was cut by 6 bases, the J end by 0 bases, with 6 bases between. The CDR3 DNA is TGTGCCATCAGGAGAGTTAGCAATCAGCCCCAGCATTTT. Encoded protein: CAIRRVSNQPQHF.

The chain is built from TRBV4-1 and TRBJ2-7, with 7 bases that match TRBD2. V dropped 0 bases and J dropped 6; count of bases not matched to a gene: 8. The CDR3 is made up of 15 amino acids. Germline V gene lookup returns CDR1 MGHRA and CDR2 YSYEKL. CDR3 sequence reads: CASSQEGGSPGEQYF. CDR3 in DNA: TGCGCCAGCAGCCAAGAAGGCGGGAGCCCGGGCGAGCAGTACTTC.